This entry describes one TCR beta chain. This clone appeared once. Its specific antigen is unknown. No qualities accompany the bases; no much larger clone lies one base away. Interpreted using the paper, the time point label stands for: cycle 1 day 1 (C1D1), immediately before nivolumab initiation. All trial patients had relapsed after autologous stem cell transplantation, with cohorts A, B and C differing in prior brentuximab vedotin exposure. CD4+ T cells were purified from thawed PBMCs by magnetic negative selection with a Miltenyi CD4+ T cell isolation kit. The trial cohort included 50 or so patients with relapsed/refractory classical Hodgkin lymphoma, and each patient had a best overall response of complete response, partial response or progressive disease. In the multi-cohort phase II CheckMate 205 trial, trial patients received single-agent nivolumab. An independent review committee assessed best overall response by applying the 2007 International Working Group response criteria. PBMCs from the trial were collected at three points: immediately before nivolumab initiation (C1D1), and during therapy at cycle 2 day 1 and cycle 4 day 1. Peripheral blood was collected in 8 mL Vacutainer Cell Preparation Tubes, from which PBMCs were isolated by centrifugation and then cryopreserved. Purified CD4+ and CD8+ fractions were prepared only for cases where an additional PBMC sample was available. Magnetically labelled cells were removed on LS columns in a quadroMACS separator, and the flow-through was collected as the purified fraction.

The data were obtained in a study of PD-1 blockade in classical Hodgkin lymphoma (dated by TCRdb to the early 2020s). For context, the study as a whole: Nivolumab dosing was 3 mg/kg intravenously every 2 weeks, continuing until either disease progression or unacceptable toxicity. The study used CyTOF and TCR beta sequencing to define a peripheral blood immune signature of response to PD-1 blockade in classical Hodgkin lymphoma. Broader findings and caveats from the paper: By C4D1, a significant rise was seen in CD4+ TCR diversity but not in CD8+ TCR diversity (p=0.0027 vs p=0.16), and the rise was most apparent among complete responders (p=0.02). Baseline TCR diversity was reported to be lower in newly diagnosed patients than in healthy donors and to be lower still in relapsed/refractory patients. Patients starting nivolumab less than 1 year after ASCT had lower diversity and were excluded from later analyses to avoid confounding by immune reconstitution. The study was restricted to a single clinical trial cohort, and the causes of repertoire differences, possibly disease activity or prior therapy, were left undefined. Among trial patients, those achieving complete response had baseline diversity similar to that of newly diagnosed patients, while diversity was significantly lower in partial responders and progressors.

Genomic DNA was extracted with the Qiagen DNeasy kit from unsorted PBMCs and from negatively selected CD4+ and CD8+ fractions. TCR beta CDR3 regions were amplified by immunoSEQ multiplex PCR using primers annealing to V and J segments. Amplification bias was minimized using a synthetic immune receptor repertoire, and residual bias was removed computationally after sequencing. The authors' pipeline ran thus. Repertoire diversity was quantified as the Shannon entropy index using custom Python scripts. Unsorted, CD4+ and CD8+ repertoires were analyzed separately, except in combined analyses where CD4+ and CD8+ sequences were merged in silico. A clone was considered expanded if an increase in frequency of at least 2-fold after treatment relative to C1D1 was found, and a pseudocount of 0.5 was applied to clones undetected at baseline. Singleton clones were defined as clones with 0 or 1 copy at C1D1, and non-singleton clones were defined as clones with 2 or more copies. Clones expanded in unsorted samples were annotated as CD4+, CD8+ or unknown by matching protein sequences in sorted samples from the same patient. Diversity changes from C1D1 to C4D1 were tested in paired samples using Wilcoxon tests. TCRdb took this table from immuneACCESS and kept in-frame rearrangements with V and J called. Such tables lack part of the clones; where checked against another copy, unresolved V genes explain under half of the gap, and the rest is unexplained. V, J and clone size were drawn from that table, and D and trimming were deduced from the DNA. The sample profile shows 750 to 950 clones; 70% to 90% of them were found once. The ten largest make up approximately 6% of the sample.

The sample in question was CD4+ T cells from blood, obtained at baseline. The TCR was taken from a human donor with classical Hodgkin lymphoma.

The CDR3 protein is CASSDGGGYTF. The bases read TGTGCCAGCAGTGACGGGGGTGGCTACACCTTC. Rearrangement joined TRBV6-4 to TRBJ1-2; a tentative D match to TRBD1 spans 5 bases. From cysteine to phenylalanine, the CDR3 is 11 amino acids long. Kept here is only the CDR3 DNA, which spans 33 bases and is read in frame from base 1. Trimming takes 2 bases from V and 7 bases from J, and the germline ends sit 5 bases apart. CDR1 and CDR2 are read off the germline V gene as MRHNA and SNTAGT.